The 14 T cell receptor beta chains below come from one sample, sequenced in a study of blood T cell repertoires in COVID-19. Repertoires were generated with immunoSEQ multiplex PCR, while TCRdb's copy carries only in-frame clones and drops some. In the table there are around 190,000 clones, 80% to 90% of which are singletons. The sample was PBMCs or T cells enriched from blood (not recorded which). These receptors were obtained from a woman under 30 who had recovered from COVID-19.

In nucleotides, the CDR3 is TGTGCCACCAGCACGGGACAGGGGCGATATAGCAATCAGCCCCAGCATTTT. It encodes CATSTGQGRYSNQPQHF. The V gene is TRBV15, the J gene TRBJ1-5, with 10 bases lining up with TRBD1. The CDR3 loop spans 17 amino acids. Germline values: CDR1 LNHNV, CDR2 YYDKDF (reference sequence). V was clipped by 4 bases and J by 0 bases; unmatched bases: 6.

This chain joins TRBV27 and TRBJ1-2, with TRBD1 matching over 9 bases. CDR1 is MNHEY and CDR2 is SMNVEV in the germline V gene (reference sequence). With 6 bases clipped from V and 6 bases from J, the junction kept 8 bases outside the gene matches. The CDR3 consists of 14 residues. The CDR3 nucleotides read TGTGCCAGCAGCCGTACAGGGGGCTTAGATGGCTACACCTTC. It encodes CASSRTGGLDGYTF.

The chain uses TRBV11-2 and TRBJ2-2, with D hard to call. Germline values: CDR1 SGHAT, CDR2 FQNNGV. The CDR3 contains 15 residues. Trimming removed 4 bases at V and 0 bases at J, with 9 bases between. The CDR3 sequence: CASSSWQTNTGELFF. For the CDR3, the DNA is TGTGCCAGCAGCTCCTGGCAGACGAACACCGGGGAGCTGTTTTTT.

The chain is built from TRBV30 and TRBJ2-5; 7 nucleotides line up with TRBD2. V trimming: 5 bases; J trimming: 5 bases; junction bases outside the gene matches: 5. The CDR3 consists of 12 residues. CDR1 is GTSNPN and CDR2 is SVGIG in the germline V gene (reference sequence). The chain's CDR3 is CAWGGGPETQYF. The CDR3 bases are TGTGCCTGGGGGGGAGGGCCGGAGACCCAGTACTTC.

The chain links TRBV18 to TRBJ1-3, with 8 bases fitting TRBD1. The CDR3 runs to 18 residues. CDR1 and CDR2 (germline): KGHSH, LQKENI. Germline trimming cut 1 base from V and 0 bases from J; bases unmatched to any gene: 8. The CDR3 region has the DNA TGTGCCAGCTCACCACTAGGGACAGGACTGAGCTCTGGAAACACCATATATTTT. Amino acid sequence: CASSPLGTGLSSGNTIYF.

The chain uses TRBV20-1 and TRBJ1-1; D gene ambiguous. The CDR3 runs 11 residues. Germline V gene data show CDR1 as DFQATT and CDR2 as SNEGSKA (reference sequence). Trimming stripped 5 bases from V and 2 bases from J, with 6 bases between. Here the CDR3 DNA reads TGCAGTGCTCGGGAAAACACTGAAGCTTTCTTT. Amino acid sequence: CSARENTEAFF.

Here the CDR3 reads CASSWTVLGQGADYGYTF. CDR3 in DNA: TGTGCCAGCAGCTGGACCGTGCTCGGACAGGGGGCAGACTATGGCTACACCTTC. The gene calls are TRBV5-4 and TRBJ1-2; 11 positions match TRBD1. The CDR3 is 18 residues long. V dropped 3 bases and J dropped 3; count of bases not matched to a gene: 13. Germline V gene data show CDR1 as SGHNT and CDR2 as YYREEE (reference sequence).

V gene TRBV28 combines with J gene TRBJ2-7; weak D call: TRBD2 (5 bases). With 7 bases removed from V and 0 bases from J, the gap between germline ends came to 7 bases. The CDR3 extends over 12 amino acids. Germline V gene sequence: CDR1 MDHEN, CDR2 SYDVKM. The CDR3 loop reads CASTAVSYEQYF. CDR3 nucleotides: TGTGCCAGCACAGCGGTCTCCTACGAGCAGTACTTC.

The chain employs TRBV2 and TRBJ1-1, with a tentative D call TRBD1 (6 bases). Per the germline V gene, CDR1 is SNHLY and CDR2 is FYNNEI. Trimming pared 2 bases from V and 0 bases from J, leaving 10 bases between. The CDR3 covers 15 residues. CDR3 DNA: TGTGCCAGCAGTGAACAGGGGCAATTGAACACTGAAGCTTTCTTT. Its protein is CASSEQGQLNTEAFF. Filled out from reference TRBV2 and TRBJ1-1, the complete variable domain reads EPEVTQTPSHQVTQMGQEVILRCVPISNHLYFYWYRQILGQKVEFLVSFYNNEISEKSEIFDDQFSVERPDGSNFTLKIRSTKLEDSAMYFCASSEQGQLNTEAFFGQGTRLTVV.

V gene TRBV3-1 (or the pseudogene TRBV3-2) combines with J gene TRBJ1-2, with D possibly TRBD1 on 6 matching bases. The CDR3 is 14 amino acids. The germline V gene has CDR1 LGHDT and CDR2 YNNKEL (reference sequence). V was clipped by 3 bases and J by 4 bases, with 12 bases between them. Written as DNA, the CDR3 is TGTGCCAGCAGCCATATGCCACAGGGCTATGGCTACACCTTC. This sequence encodes CASSHMPQGYGYTF.

DNA for the CDR3: TGTGCCAGCAGCTCGACAGGGGTTGAGGGGGCCGAGCAGTTCTTC. It encodes CASSSTGVEGAEQFF. J is TRBJ2-1 and V is TRBV7-2; 8 bases are a match to TRBD1. Germline V CDR1 and CDR2: SGHTA, FQGNSA. The V gene end was trimmed by 4 bases and the J gene end by 10 bases; junction bases not matched to a gene: 12. The CDR3 is 15 amino acids.

The gene calls are TRBV16 and TRBJ1-2, with D perhaps matching TRBD1 (5 bases). V was cut by 0 bases and J by 4 bases, with 12 bases left in between. Germline V CDR1 and CDR2: KGHSY, FQNENV. CDR3 length: 15 amino acids. The CDR3 sequence: CASSQSWGDPYGYTF. In nucleotides, the CDR3 is TGTGCCAGCAGCCAATCGTGGGGGGATCCCTATGGCTACACCTTC.

In this sample, this clone turned up once. The chain couples TRBV10-1 to TRBJ2-1; 9 bases line up with TRBD1. This CDR3 is 15 amino acids long. The trim removed 6 bases at V and 2 bases at J, leaving 5 bases unmatched. The germline CDR1 and CDR2 sequences are WNHNN and SYGVQD (reference sequence). In DNA, the CDR3 is TGCGCCAGCAGCGGGACAGGGCGAGCCTACAATGAGCAGTTCTTC. Its protein is CASSGTGRAYNEQFF.

The rearrangement joins TRBV5-1 to TRBJ1-1; no definite D call. Trimming cost V 4 bases and J 8 bases, with 9 bases left between them. The V gene's germline CDR1 is SGHRS and CDR2 YFSETQ. CDR3 length: 11 amino acids. The chain's CDR3 is CASSGMTEAFF. DNA of the CDR3: TGCGCCAGCAGCGGAATGACAGAAGCTTTCTTT.